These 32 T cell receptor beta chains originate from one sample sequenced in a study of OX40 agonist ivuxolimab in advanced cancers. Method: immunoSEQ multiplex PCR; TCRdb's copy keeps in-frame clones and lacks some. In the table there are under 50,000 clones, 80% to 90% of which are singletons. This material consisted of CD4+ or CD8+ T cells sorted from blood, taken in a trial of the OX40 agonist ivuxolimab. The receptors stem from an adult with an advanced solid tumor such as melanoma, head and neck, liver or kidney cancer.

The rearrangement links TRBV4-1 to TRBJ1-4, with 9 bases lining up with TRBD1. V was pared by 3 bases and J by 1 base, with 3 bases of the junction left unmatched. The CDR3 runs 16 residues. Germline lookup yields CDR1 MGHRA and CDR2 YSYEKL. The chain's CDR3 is CASSQGQGLTNEKLFF. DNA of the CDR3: TGCGCCAGCAGCCAGGGACAGGGCTTAACTAATGAAAAACTGTTTTTT.

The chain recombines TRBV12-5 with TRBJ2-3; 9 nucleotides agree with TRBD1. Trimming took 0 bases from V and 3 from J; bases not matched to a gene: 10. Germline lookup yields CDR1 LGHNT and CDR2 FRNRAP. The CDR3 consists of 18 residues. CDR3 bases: TGTGCTAGTGGTTTGGTACCGACAGGGGGAAAAATGACAGATACGCAGTATTTT. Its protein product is CASGLVPTGGKMTDTQYF.

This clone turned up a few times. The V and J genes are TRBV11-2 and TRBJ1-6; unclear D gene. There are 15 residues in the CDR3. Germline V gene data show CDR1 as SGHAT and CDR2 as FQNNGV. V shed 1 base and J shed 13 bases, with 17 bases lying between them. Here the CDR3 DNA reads TGTGCCAGCAGCTTAGGGGTGGCCGCCCTGGCGCCCCTCCACTTT. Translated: CASSLGVAALAPLHF.

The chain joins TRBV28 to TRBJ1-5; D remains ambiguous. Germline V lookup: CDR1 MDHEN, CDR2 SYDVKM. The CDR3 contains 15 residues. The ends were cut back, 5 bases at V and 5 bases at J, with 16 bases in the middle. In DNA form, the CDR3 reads TGTGCCAGCAGTGGGCACGGATCGGGCGATCAGCCCCAGCATTTT. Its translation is CASSGHGSGDQPQHF.

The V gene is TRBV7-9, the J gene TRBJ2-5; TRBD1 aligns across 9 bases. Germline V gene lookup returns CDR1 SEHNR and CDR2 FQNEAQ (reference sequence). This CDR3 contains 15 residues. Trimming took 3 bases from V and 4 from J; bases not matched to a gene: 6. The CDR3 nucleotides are TGTGCCAGCAGCTTTTCACGGACAGGGGCAGAGACCCAGTACTTC. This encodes CASSFSRTGAETQYF.

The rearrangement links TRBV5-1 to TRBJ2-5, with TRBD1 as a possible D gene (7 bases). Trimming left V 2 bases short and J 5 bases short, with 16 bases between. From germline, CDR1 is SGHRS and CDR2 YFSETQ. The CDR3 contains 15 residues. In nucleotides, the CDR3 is TGCGCCAGCAGCTTAGCGCAGGGGGGATCGGAGACCCAGTACTTC. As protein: CASSLAQGGSETQYF.

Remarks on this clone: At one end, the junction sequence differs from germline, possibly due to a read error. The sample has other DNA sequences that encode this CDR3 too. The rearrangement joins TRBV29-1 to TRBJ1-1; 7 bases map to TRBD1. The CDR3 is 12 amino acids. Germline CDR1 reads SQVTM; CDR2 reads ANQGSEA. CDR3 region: CSVEKGGEEAFF. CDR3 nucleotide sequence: TGTAGCGTAGAGAAAGGGGGCGAGGAAGCTTTCTTT.

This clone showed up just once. CDR3 coding DNA: TGTGCCACCCAACTAGCGGCCTCCTACAATGAGCAGTTCTTC. This encodes CATQLAASYNEQFF. The rearrangement joins TRBV5-4 to TRBJ2-1; 8 bases align to TRBD2. Germline trimming cut 9 bases from V and 0 bases from J; bases unmatched to any gene: 5. The CDR3 is 14 residues long. Germline V gene sequence: CDR1 SGHNT, CDR2 YYREEE (reference sequence).

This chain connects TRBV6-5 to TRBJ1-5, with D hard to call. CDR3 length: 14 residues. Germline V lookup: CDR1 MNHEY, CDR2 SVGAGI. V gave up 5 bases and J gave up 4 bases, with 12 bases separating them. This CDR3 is CASSRTASNQPQHF. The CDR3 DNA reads TGTGCCAGCAGTCGGACGGCCTCAAATCAGCCCCAGCATTTT.

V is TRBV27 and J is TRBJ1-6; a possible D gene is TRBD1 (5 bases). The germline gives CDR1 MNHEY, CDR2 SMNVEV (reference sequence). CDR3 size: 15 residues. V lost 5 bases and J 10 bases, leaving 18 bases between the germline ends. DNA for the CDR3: TGTGCCAGCAGTACCTCCGGGACCTTAAGGTCACCCCTCCACTTT. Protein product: CASSTSGTLRSPLHF.

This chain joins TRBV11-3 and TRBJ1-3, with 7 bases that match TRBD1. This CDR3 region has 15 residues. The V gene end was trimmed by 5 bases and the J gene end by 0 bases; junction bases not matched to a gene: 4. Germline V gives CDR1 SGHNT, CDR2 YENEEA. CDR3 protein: CASSRDRASGNTIYF. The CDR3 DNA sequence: TGTGCCAGCAGCCGTGACAGGGCCTCTGGAAACACCATATATTTT.

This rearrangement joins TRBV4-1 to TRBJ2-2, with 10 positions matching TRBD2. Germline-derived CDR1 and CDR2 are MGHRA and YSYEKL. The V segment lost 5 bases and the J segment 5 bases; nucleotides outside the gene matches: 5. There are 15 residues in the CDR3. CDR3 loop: CASSTPGLATGELFF. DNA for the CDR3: TGCGCCAGCAGCACGCCGGGACTAGCGACCGGGGAGCTGTTTTTT.

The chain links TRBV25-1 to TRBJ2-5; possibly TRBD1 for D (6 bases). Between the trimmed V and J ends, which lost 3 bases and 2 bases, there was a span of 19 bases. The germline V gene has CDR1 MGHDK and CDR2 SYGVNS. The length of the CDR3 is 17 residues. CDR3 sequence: CASSDPQSGDGQETQYF. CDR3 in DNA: TGTGCCAGCAGTGACCCCCAGTCAGGGGATGGGCAAGAGACCCAGTACTTC.

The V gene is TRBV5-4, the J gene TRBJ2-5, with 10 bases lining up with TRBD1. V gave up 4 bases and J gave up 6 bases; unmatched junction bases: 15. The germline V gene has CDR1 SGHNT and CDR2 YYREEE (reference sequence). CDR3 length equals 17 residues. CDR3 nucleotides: TGTGCCAGCAGCCCGTCCCGGGACAGGGGACGGGGGAAGACCCAGTACTTC. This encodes CASSPSRDRGRGKTQYF.

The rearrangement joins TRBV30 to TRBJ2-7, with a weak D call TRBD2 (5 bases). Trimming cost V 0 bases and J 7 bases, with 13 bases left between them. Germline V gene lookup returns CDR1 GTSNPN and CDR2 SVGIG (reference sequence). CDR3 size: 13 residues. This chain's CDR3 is CAWSVSEGAEQYF. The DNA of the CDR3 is TGTGCCTGGAGTGTATCCGAGGGCGCGGAGCAGTACTTC.

The CDR3: CATSRAQGSLRGGYTF. CDR3 coding DNA: TGTGCCACCAGCAGAGCCCAGGGGAGTCTGCGGGGGGGCTACACCTTC. The rearrangement links TRBV15 to TRBJ1-2; D is perhaps TRBD1 (6 bases). CDR1 is LNHNV, CDR2 YYDKDF, per germline (reference sequence). Trimming took off 1 base at V and 8 bases at J, with 20 bases between the two ends. CDR3 size: 16 residues.

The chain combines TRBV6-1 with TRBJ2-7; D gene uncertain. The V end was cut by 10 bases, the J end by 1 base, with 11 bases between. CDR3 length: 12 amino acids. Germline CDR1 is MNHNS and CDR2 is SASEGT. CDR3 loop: CATRTQSYEQYF. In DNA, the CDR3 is TGTGCCACCAGGACGCAATCCTACGAGCAGTACTTC.

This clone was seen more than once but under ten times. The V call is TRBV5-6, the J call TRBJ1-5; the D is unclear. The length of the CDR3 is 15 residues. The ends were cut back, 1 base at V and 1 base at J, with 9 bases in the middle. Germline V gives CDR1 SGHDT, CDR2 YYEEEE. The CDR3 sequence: CASSLRLSSNQPQHF. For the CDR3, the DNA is TGTGCCAGCAGCTTGCGGCTTTCCAGCAATCAGCCCCAGCATTTT.

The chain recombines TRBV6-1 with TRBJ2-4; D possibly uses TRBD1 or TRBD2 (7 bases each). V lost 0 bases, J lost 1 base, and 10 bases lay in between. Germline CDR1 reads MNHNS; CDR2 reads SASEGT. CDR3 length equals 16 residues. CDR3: CASSEAQGGAKNIQYF. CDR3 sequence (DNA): TGTGCCAGCAGTGAAGCCCAGGGGGGGGCCAAAAACATTCAGTACTTC.

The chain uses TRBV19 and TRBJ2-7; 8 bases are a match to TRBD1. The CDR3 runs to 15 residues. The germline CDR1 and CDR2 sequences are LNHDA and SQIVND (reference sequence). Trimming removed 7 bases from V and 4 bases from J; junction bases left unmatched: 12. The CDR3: CASNHPVGDRYEQYF. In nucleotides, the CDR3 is TGTGCCAGTAACCACCCCGTGGGGGACAGGTACGAGCAGTACTTC. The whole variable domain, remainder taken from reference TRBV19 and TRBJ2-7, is DGGITQSPKYLFRKEGQNVTLSCEQNLNHDAMYWYRQDPGQGLRLIYYSQIVNDFQKGDIAEGYSVSREKKESFPLTVTSAQKNPTAFYLCASNHPVGDRYEQYFGPGTRLTVT.

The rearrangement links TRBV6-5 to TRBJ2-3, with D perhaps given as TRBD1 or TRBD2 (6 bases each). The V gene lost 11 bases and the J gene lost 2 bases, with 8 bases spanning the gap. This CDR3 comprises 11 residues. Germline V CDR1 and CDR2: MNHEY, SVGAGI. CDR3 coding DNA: TGTGCCTCGGGGGCCACAGATACGCAGTATTTT. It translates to CASGATDTQYF.

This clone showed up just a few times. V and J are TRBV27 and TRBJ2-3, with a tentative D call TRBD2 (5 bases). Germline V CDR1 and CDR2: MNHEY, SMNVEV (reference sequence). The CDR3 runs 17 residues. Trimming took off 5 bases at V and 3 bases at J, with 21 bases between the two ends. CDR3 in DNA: TGTGCCAGCAGTCCCCACAAGGACTGGGTAGGTACAGATACGCAGTATTTT. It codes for CASSPHKDWVGTDTQYF.

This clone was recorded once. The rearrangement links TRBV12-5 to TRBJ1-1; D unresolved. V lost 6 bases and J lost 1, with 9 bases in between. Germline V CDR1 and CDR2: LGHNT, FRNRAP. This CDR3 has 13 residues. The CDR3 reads CASGYDGNTEAFF. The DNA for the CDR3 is TGTGCTAGTGGCTATGACGGGAACACTGAAGCTTTCTTT.

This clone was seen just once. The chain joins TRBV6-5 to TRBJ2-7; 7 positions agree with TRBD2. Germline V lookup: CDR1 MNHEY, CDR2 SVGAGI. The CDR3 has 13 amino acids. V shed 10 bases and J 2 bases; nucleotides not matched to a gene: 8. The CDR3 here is CATNAGDTYEQYF. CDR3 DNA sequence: TGTGCCACCAACGCGGGAGACACCTACGAGCAGTACTTC.

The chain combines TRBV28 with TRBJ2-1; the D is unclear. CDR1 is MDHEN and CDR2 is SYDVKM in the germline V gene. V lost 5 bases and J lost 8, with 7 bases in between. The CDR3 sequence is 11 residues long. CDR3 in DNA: TGTGCCAGCAGTGAGCGCGATGAGCAGTTCTTC. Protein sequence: CASSERDEQFF.

The CDR3 sequence: CASSTGRAGTTQYF. Here the CDR3 DNA reads TGTGCCAGTAGTACCGGGAGGGCCGGTACTACGCAGTATTTT. The rearrangement joins TRBV19 to TRBJ2-3; 8 bases fit TRBD2. There are 14 residues in the CDR3. Germline V gives CDR1 LNHDA, CDR2 SQIVND (reference sequence). The junction had 8 bases not matched to a gene; V was cut back by 4 bases and J by 8 bases.

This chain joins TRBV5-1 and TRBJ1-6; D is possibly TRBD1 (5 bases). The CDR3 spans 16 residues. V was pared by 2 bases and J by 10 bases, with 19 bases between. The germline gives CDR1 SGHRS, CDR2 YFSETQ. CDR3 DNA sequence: TGCGCCAGCAGCTTACGTCAAGCAGGGAGTAAATCACCCCTCCACTTT. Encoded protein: CASSLRQAGSKSPLHF. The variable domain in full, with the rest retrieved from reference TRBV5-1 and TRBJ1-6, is KAGVTQTPRYLIKTRGQQVTLSCSPISGHRSVSWYQQTPGQGLQFLFEYFSETQRNKGNFPGRFSGRQFSNSRSEMNVSTLELGDSALYLCASSLRQAGSKSPLHFGNGTRLTVT.

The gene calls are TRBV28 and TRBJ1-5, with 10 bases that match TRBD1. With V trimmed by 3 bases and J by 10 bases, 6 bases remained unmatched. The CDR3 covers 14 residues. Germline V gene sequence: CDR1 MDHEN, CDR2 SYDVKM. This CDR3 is CASSFTTGGGPQHF. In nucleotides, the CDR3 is TGTGCCAGCAGTTTCACGACAGGGGGCGGTCCCCAGCATTTT.

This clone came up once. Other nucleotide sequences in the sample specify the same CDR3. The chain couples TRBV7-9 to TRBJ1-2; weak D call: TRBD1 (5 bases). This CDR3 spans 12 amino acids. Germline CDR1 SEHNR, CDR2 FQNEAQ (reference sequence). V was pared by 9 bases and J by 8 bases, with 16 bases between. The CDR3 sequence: CASDSRVRGYTF. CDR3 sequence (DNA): TGTGCCAGTGACAGCCGCGTGAGAGGCTACACCTTC.

The CDR3 coding sequence is TGCAGTGCCCGAGGGGGGAATGAGCAGTTCTTC. This gives the protein CSARGGNEQFF. This chain uses TRBV20-1 with TRBJ2-1; either TRBD1 or TRBD2 may supply D (6 bases each). Trimming took 6 bases from V and 7 from J, leaving 10 bases between them. Germline lookup yields CDR1 DFQATT and CDR2 SNEGSKA (reference sequence). This CDR3 comprises 11 residues.

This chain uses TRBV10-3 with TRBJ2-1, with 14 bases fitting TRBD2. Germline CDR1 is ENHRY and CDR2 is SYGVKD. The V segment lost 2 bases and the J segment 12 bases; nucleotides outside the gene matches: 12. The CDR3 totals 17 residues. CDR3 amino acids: CAISEGTGTSGSFRQFF. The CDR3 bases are TGTGCCATCAGTGAGGGGACCGGGACTAGCGGGAGTTTTCGGCAGTTCTTC.

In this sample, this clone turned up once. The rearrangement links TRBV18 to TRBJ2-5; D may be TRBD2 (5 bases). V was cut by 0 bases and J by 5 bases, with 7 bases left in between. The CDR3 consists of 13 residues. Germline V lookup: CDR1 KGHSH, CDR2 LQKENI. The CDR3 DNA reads TGTGCCAGCTCACCACCGGGCGGGGAGACCCAGTACTTC. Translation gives CASSPPGGETQYF.